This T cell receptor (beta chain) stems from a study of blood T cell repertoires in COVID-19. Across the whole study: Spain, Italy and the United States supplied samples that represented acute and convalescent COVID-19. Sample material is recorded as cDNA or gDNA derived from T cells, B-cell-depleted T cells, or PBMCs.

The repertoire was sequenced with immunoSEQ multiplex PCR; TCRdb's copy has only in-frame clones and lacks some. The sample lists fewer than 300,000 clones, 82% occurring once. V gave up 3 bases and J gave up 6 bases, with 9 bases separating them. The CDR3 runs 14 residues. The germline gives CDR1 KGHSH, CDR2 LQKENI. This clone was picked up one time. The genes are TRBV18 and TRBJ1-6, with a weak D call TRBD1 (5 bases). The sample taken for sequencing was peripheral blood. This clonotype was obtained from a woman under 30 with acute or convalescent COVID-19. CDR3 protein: CASSPSDTNSPLHF. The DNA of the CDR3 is TGTGCCAGCTCACCGTCGGACACTAATTCACCCCTCCACTTT.